This T cell receptor (beta chain) was identified during a study of blood T cells in healthy people across ages. This clonotype was detected once. Healthy Caucasian individuals from Russia aged about 6 to 90 were enrolled as donors. Every participating donor contributed about 10 milliliters of peripheral blood through a draw. Extraction of total RNA produced a minimum of 6 micrograms from each sample. Combining a sample-barcoded 5' primer with a J-beta primer mix, a second PCR ran for about 7 to 12 cycles. In TCRdb, the 5' RACE reads were re-called with MiXCR into one record per CDR3 protein. The sample lists 850,000 to 1,000,000 distinct CDR3 sequences, roughly 43% seen once, with 10% to 15% in the top ten. V lost 2 bases and J lost 5, with 8 bases in between. Germline-derived CDR1 and CDR2 are LGHNA and YSLEER. The CDR3 has 13 residues.

This TCR came from a man aged 30 to 39 in good health. The V call is TRBV4-3, the J call TRBJ2-3; maybe TRBD1 (6 bases). The sequenced sample consisted of blood. The CDR3 DNA sequence: TGCGCCAGCAGCCAACAGGGGAGAGATACGCAGTATTTT. Protein sequence: CASSQQGRDTQYF.